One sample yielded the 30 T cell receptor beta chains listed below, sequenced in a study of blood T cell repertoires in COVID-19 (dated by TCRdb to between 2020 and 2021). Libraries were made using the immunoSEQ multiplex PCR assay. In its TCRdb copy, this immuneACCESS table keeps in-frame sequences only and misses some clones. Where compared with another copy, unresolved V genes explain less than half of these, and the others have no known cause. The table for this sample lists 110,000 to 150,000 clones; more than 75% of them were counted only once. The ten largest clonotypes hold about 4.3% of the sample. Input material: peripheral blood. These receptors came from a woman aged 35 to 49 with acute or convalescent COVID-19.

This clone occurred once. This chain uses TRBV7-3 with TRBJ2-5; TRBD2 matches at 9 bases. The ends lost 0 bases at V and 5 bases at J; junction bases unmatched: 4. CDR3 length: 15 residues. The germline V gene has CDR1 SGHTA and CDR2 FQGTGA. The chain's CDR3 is CASSLTSGSGETQYF. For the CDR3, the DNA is TGTGCCAGCAGCTTAACTAGCGGGAGTGGGGAGACCCAGTACTTC.

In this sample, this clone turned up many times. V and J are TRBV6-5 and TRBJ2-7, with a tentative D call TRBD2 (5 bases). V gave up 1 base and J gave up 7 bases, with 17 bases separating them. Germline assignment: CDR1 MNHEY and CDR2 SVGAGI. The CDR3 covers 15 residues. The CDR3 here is CASSYLDSSLGEQYF. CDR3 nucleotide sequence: TGTGCCAGCAGTTACTTGGACTCTAGCCTCGGTGAGCAGTACTTC.

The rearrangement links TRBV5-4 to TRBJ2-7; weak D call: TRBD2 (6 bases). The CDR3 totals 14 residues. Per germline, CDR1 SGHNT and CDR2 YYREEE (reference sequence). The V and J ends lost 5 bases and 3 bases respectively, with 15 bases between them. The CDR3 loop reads CASSLGLNNYEQYF. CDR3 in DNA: TGTGCCAGCAGTCTAGGACTAAATAACTACGAGCAGTACTTC.

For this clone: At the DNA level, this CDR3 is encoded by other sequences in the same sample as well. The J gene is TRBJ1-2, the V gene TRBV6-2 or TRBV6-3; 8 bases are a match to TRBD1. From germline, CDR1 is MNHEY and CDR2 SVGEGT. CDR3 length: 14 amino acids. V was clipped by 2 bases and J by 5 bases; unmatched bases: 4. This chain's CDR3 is CASSYGTGGYGYTF. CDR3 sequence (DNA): TGTGCCAGCAGTTACGGGACAGGAGGTTATGGCTACACCTTC.

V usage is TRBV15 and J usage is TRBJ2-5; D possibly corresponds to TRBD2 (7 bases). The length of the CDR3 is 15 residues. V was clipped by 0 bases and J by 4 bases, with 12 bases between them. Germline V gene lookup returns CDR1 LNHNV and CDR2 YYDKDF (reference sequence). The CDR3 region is CATSRDRGAGETQYF. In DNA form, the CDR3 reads TGTGCCACCAGCAGAGATCGGGGGGCGGGAGAGACCCAGTACTTC.

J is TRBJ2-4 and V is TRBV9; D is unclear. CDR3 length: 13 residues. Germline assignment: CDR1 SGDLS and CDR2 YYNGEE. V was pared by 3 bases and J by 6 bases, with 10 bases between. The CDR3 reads CASSASQRNIQYF. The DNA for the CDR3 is TGTGCCAGCAGCGCCAGTCAGCGAAACATTCAGTACTTC.

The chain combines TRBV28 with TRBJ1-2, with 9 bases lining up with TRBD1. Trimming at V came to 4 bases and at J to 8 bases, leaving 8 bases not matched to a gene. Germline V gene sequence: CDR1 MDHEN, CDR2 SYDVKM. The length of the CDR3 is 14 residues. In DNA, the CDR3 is TGTGCCAGCAGTTGGCTACAGGGGGCGGGAGGCTACACCTTC. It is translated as CASSWLQGAGGYTF.

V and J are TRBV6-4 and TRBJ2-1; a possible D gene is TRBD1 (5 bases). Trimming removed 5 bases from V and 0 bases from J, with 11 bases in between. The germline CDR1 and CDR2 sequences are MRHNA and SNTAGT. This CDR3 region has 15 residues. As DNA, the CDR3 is TGTGCCAGCAGTCCGACAGTGAGCTCCTACAATGAGCAGTTCTTC. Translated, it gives CASSPTVSSYNEQFF.

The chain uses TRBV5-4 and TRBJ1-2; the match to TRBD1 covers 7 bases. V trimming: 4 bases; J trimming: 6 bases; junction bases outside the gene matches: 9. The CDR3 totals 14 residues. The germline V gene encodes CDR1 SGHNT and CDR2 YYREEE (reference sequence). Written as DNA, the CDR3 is TGTGCCAGCAGCCAGAACAGGGGTCAAGATGGCTACACCTTC. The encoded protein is CASSQNRGQDGYTF.

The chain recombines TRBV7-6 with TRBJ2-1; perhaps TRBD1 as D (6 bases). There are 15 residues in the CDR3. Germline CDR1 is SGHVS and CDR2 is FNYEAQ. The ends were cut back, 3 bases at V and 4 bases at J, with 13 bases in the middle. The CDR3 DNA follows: TGTGCCAGCAGCTTTTCCGGGACACTTTACAATGAGCAGTTCTTC. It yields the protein CASSFSGTLYNEQFF. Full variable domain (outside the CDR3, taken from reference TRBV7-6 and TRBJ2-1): GAGVSQSPRYKVTKRGQDVALRCDPISGHVSLYWYRQALGQGPEFLTYFNYEAQQDKSGLPNDRFSAERPEGSISTLTIQRTEQRDSAMYRCASSFSGTLYNEQFFGPGTRLTVL.

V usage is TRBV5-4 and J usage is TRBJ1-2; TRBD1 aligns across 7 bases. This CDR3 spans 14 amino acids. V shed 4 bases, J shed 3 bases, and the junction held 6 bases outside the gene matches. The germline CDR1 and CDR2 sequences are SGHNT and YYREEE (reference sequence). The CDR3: CASSGTDWYYGYTF. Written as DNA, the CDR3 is TGTGCCAGCAGCGGGACAGATTGGTACTATGGCTACACCTTC.

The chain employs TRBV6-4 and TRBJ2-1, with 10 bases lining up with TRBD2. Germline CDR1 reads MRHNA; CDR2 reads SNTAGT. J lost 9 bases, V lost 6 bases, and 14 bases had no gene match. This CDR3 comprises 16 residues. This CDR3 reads CASSPGGSGGALEQFF. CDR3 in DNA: TGTGCCAGCAGCCCAGGAGGGAGCGGGGGGGCCCTTGAGCAGTTCTTC.

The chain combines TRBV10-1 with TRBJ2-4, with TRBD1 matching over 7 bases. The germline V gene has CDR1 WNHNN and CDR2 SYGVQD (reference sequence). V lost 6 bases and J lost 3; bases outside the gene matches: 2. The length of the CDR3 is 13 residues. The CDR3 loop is CASRTGFKNIQYF. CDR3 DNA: TGCGCCAGCAGGACAGGGTTCAAAAACATTCAGTACTTC.

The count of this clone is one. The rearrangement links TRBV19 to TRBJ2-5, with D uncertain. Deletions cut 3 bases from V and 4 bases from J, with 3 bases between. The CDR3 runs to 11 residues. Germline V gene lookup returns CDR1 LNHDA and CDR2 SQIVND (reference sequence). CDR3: CASSMAETQYF. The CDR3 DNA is TGTGCCAGTAGTATGGCAGAGACCCAGTACTTC.

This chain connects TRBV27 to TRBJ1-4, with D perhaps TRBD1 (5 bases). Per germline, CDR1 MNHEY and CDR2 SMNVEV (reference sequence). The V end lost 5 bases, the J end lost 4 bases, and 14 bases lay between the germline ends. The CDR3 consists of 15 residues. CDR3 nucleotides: TGTGCCAGCAGTAATTACCAGGGCGTTAATGAAAAACTGTTTTTT. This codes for CASSNYQGVNEKLFF.

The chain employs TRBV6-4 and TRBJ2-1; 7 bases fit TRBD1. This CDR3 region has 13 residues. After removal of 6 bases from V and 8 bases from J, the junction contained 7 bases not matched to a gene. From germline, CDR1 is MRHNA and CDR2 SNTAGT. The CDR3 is CASRKQGNDEQFF. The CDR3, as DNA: TGTGCCAGCAGAAAACAGGGGAACGATGAGCAGTTCTTC.

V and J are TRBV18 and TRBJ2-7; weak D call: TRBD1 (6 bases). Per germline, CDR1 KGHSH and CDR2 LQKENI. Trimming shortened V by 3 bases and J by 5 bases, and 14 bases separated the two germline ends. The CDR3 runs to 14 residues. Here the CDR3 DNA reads TGTGCCAGCTCACCGGGCGGCAGGGACAACGAGCAGTACTTC. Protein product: CASSPGGRDNEQYF.

The CDR3 nucleotides read TGTGCCAGCAGCGTAGGGCCTAGCACAGATACGCAGTATTTT. This translates into CASSVGPSTDTQYF. This sequence joins TRBV9 and TRBJ2-3; D ambiguous. V lost 0 bases and J 0 bases, leaving 5 bases between the germline ends. The CDR3 length is 14 residues. Germline CDR1 is SGDLS and CDR2 is YYNGEE.

The CDR3 coding sequence is TGTGCCGTTACAGGGGAACCCTATAATTCACCCCTCCACTTT. This gives the protein CAVTGEPYNSPLHF. The chain recombines TRBV7-9 with TRBJ1-6, with 7 bases that match TRBD1. The CDR3 sequence is 14 residues long. Germline assignment: CDR1 SEHNR and CDR2 FQNEAQ (reference sequence). The J segment lost 2 bases and the V segment lost 11 bases, leaving 6 bases of the junction unmatched. Full variable domain (missing parts from reference TRBV7-9 and TRBJ1-6): DTGVSQNPRHKITKRGQNVTFRCDPISEHNRLYWYRQTLGQGPEFLTYFQNEAQLEKSRLLSDRFSAERPKGSFSTLEIQRTEQGDSAMYLCAVTGEPYNSPLHFGNGTRLTVT.

The CDR3 region is CASNPVGGGLAFF. The CDR3 DNA reads TGCGCCAGCAACCCTGTCGGGGGAGGGTTAGCTTTCTTT. The chain couples TRBV5-1 to TRBJ1-1; D possibly corresponds to TRBD1 (5 bases). Germline lookup yields CDR1 SGHRS and CDR2 YFSETQ. This CDR3 region has 13 residues. Trimming removed 6 bases at V and 10 bases at J, with 19 bases between.

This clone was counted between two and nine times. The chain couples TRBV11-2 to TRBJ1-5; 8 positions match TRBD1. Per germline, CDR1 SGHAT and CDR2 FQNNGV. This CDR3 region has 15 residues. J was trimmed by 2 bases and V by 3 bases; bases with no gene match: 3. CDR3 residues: CASSLTGEGNQPQHF. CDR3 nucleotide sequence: TGTGCCAGCAGCTTGACAGGGGAAGGCAATCAGCCCCAGCATTTT.

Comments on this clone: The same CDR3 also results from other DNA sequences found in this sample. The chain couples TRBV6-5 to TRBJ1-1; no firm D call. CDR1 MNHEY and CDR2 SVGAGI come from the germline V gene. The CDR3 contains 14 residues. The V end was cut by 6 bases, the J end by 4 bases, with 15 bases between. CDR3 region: CASSRGTGGTEAFF. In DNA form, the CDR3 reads TGTGCCAGCAGCCGGGGTACGGGCGGCACTGAAGCTTTCTTT.

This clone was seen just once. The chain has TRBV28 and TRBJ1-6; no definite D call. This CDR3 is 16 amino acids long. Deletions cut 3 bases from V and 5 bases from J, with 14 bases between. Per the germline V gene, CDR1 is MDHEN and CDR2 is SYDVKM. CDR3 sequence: CASSFSGVSDNSPLHF. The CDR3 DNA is TGTGCCAGCAGTTTCTCCGGGGTGAGTGATAATTCACCCCTCCACTTT.

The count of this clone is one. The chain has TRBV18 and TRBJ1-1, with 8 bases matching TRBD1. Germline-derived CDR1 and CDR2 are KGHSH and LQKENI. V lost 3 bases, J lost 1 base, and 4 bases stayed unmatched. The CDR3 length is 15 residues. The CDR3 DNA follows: TGTGCCAGCTCACCTACCGGACAGGGGAACACTGAAGCTTTCTTT. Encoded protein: CASSPTGQGNTEAFF.

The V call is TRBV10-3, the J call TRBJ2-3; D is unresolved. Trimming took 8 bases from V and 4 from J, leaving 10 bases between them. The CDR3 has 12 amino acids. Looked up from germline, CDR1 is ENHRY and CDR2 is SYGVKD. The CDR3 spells CAIASIADTQYF. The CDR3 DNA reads TGTGCCATCGCCTCTATCGCAGATACGCAGTATTTT.

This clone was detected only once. DNA for the CDR3: TGTGCCAGCAGGGGTATAGCTAATTCACCCCTCCACTTT. This gives the protein CASRGIANSPLHF. The rearrangement links TRBV7-9 to TRBJ1-6, with unresolved D. CDR1 and CDR2 (germline): SEHNR, FQNEAQ (reference sequence). CDR3 length equals 13 residues. The V end lost 6 bases, the J end lost 6 bases, and 9 bases lay between the germline ends.

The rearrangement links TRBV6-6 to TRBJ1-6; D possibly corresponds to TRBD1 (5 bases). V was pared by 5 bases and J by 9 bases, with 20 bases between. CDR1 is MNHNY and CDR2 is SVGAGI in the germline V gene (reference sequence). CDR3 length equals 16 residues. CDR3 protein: CASSIPPGGSISPLHF. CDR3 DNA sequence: TGTGCCAGCAGTATTCCCCCGGGGGGTAGTATTTCACCCCTCCACTTT.

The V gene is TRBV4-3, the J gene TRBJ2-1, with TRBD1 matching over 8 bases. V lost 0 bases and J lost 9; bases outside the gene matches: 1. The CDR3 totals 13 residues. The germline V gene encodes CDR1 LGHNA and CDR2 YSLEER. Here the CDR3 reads CASSQDRGPEQFF. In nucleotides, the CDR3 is TGCGCCAGCAGCCAAGACAGGGGGCCTGAGCAGTTCTTC.

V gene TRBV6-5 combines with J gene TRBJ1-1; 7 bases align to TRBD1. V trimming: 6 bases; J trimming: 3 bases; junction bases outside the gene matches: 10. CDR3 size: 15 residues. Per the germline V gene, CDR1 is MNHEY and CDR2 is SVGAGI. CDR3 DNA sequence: TGTGCCAGCAGACCAGACGGGACAGTACACACTGAAGCTTTCTTT. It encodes CASRPDGTVHTEAFF.

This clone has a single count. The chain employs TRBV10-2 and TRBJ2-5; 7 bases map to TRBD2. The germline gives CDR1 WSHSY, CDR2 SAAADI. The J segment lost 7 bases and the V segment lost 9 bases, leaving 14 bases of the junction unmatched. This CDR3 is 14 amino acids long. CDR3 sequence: CASAITGGEGTQYF. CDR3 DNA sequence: TGCGCCAGTGCAATAACCGGAGGGGAGGGGACCCAGTACTTC.